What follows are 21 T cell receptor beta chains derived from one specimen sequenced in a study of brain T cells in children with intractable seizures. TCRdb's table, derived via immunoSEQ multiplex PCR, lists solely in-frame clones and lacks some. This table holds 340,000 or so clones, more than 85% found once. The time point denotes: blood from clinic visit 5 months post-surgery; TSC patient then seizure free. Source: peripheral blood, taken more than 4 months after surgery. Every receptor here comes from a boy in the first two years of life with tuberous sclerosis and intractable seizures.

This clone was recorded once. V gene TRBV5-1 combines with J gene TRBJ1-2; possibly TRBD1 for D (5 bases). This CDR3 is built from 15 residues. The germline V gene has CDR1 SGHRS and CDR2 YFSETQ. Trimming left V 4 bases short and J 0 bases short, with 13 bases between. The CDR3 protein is CASSAGTLSNYGYTF. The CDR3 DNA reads TGCGCCAGCAGCGCCGGGACCCTTTCTAACTATGGCTACACCTTC.

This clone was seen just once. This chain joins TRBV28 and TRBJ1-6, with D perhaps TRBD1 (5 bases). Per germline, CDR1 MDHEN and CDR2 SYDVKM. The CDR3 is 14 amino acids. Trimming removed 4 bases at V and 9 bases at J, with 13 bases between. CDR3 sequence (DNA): TGTGCCAGCAGTTCTAGGGCAGGGAGTTCACCCCTCCACTTT. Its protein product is CASSSRAGSSPLHF. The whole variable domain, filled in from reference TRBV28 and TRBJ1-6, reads DVKVTQSSRYLVKRTGEKVFLECVQDMDHENMFWYRQDPGLGLRLIYFSYDVKMKEKGDIPEGYSVSREKKERFSLILESASTNQTSMYLCASSSRAGSSPLHFGNGTRLTVT.

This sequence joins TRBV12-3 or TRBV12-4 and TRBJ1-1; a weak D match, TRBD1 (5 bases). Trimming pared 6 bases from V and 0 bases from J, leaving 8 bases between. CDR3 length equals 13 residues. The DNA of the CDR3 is TGTGCCAGCAGGGGACGACTGAACACTGAAGCTTTCTTT. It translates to CASRGRLNTEAFF.

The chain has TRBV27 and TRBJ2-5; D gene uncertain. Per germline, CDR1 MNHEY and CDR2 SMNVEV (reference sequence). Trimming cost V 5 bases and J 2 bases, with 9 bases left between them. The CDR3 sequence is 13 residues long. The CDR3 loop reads CASSPIPQETQYF. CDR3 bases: TGTGCCAGCAGTCCTATCCCTCAAGAGACCCAGTACTTC.

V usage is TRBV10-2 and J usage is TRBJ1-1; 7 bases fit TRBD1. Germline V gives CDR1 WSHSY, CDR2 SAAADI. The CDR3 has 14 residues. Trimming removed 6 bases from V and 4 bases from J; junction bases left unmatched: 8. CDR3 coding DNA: TGCGCCAGCAGACGACGGGACAGCCTCACTGAAGCTTTCTTT. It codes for CASRRRDSLTEAFF.

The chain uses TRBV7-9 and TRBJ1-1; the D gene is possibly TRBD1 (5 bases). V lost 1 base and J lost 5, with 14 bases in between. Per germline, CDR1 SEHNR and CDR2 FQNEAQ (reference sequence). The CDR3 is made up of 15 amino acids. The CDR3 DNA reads TGTGCCAGCAGCTTAGGGGACGGCGGTAGGACTGAAGCTTTCTTT. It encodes CASSLGDGGRTEAFF.

The chain's CDR3 is CASSLGGYEQYF. The CDR3 region has the DNA TGTGCCAGCAGCTTGGGGGGATACGAGCAGTACTTC. V is TRBV5-5 and J is TRBJ2-7; no clear D. The CDR3 length is 12 residues. V was pared by 0 bases and J by 4 bases, with 5 bases between. Germline V gene lookup returns CDR1 SGHKS and CDR2 YYEKEE (reference sequence).

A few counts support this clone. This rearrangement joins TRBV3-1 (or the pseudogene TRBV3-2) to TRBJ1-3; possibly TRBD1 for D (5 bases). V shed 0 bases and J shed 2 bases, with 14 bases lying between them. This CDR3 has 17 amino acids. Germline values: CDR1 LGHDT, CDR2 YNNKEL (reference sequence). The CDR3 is CASSQEPSGRAGNTIYF. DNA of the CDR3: TGTGCCAGCAGCCAAGAACCGTCGGGCAGGGCTGGAAACACCATATATTTT.

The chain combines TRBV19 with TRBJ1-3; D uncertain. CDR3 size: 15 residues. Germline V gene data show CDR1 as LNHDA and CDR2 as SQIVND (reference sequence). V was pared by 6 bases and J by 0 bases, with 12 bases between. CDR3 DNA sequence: TGTGCCAGTAGCCGCCCTTCAATCTCTGGAAACACCATATATTTT. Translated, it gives CASSRPSISGNTIYF.

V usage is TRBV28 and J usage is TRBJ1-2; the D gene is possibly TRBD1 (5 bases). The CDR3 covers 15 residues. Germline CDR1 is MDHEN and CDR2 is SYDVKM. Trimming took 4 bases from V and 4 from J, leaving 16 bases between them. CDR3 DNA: TGTGCCAGCAGTTCGGACAATCCTAGGTTCTATGGCTACACCTTC. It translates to CASSSDNPRFYGYTF.

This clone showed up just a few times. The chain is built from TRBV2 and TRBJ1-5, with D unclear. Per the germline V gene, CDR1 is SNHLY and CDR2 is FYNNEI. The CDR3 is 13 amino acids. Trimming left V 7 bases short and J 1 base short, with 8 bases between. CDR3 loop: CASKVRSNQPQHF. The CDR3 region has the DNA TGTGCCAGCAAAGTGAGAAGCAATCAGCCCCAGCATTTT. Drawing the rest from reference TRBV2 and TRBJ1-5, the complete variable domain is EPEVTQTPSHQVTQMGQEVILRCVPISNHLYFYWYRQILGQKVEFLVSFYNNEISEKSEIFDDQFSVERPDGSNFTLKIRSTKLEDSAMYFCASKVRSNQPQHFGDGTRLSIL.

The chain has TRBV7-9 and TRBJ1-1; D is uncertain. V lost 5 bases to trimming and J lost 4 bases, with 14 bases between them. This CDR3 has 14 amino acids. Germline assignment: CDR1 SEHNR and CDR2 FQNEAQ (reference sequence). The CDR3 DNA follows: TGTGCCAGCAGCACGTCGGCGGGTACCACTGAAGCTTTCTTT. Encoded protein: CASSTSAGTTEAFF.

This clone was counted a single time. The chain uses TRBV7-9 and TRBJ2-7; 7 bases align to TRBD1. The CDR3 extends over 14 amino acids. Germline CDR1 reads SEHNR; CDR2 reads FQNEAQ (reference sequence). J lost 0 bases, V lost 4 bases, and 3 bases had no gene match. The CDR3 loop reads CASSSGQASYEQYF. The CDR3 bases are TGTGCCAGCAGCTCAGGACAGGCCTCCTACGAGCAGTACTTC.

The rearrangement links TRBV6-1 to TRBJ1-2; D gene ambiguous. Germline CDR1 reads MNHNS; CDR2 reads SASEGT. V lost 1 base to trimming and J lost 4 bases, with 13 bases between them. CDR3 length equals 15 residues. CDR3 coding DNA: TGTGCCAGCAGTGAAGACGAGAGGCCCAGCTATGGCTACACCTTC. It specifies CASSEDERPSYGYTF.

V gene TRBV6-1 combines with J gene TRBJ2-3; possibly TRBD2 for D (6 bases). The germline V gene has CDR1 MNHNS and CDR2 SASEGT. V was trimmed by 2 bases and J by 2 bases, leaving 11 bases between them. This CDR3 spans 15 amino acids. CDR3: CASSERGDITDTQYF. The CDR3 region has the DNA TGTGCCAGCAGTGAACGCGGGGATATCACAGATACGCAGTATTTT.

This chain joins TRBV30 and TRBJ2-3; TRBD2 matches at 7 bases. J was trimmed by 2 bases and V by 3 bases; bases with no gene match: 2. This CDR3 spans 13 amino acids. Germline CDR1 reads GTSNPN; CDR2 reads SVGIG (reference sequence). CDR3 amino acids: CAWRGTNTDTQYF. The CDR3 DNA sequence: TGTGCCTGGAGGGGGACTAACACAGATACGCAGTATTTT.

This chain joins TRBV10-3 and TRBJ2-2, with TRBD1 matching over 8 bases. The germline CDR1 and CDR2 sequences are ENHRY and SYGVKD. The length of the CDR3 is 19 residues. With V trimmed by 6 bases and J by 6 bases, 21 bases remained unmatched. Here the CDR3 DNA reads TGTGCCATCAGCTCTCGTCCCGGGACAGGCACCTTCCCGCCCGGGGAGCTGTTTTTT. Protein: CAISSRPGTGTFPPGELFF.

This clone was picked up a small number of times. The CDR3 DNA reads TGCGCCAGCAGCCCCAGCTCTGGGGCCAACGTCCTGACTTTC. Residues: CASSPSSGANVLTF. V is TRBV4-1 and J is TRBJ2-6; D uncertain. Germline-derived CDR1 and CDR2 are MGHRA and YSYEKL. The CDR3 has 14 amino acids. Trimming removed 4 bases from V and 0 bases from J, with 4 bases in between.

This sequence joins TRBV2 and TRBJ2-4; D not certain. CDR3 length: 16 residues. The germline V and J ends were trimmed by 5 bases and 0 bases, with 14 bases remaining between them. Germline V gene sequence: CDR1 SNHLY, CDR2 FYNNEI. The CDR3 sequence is CASSNDPQLAKNIQYF. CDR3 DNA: TGTGCCAGCAGTAACGACCCCCAGTTAGCCAAAAACATTCAGTACTTC.

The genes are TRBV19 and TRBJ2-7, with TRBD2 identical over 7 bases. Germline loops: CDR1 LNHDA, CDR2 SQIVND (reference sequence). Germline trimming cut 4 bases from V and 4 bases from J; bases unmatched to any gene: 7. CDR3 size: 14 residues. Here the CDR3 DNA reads TGTGCCAGTAGTACCCTGGGGGGGATTTACGAGCAGTACTTC. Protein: CASSTLGGIYEQYF.

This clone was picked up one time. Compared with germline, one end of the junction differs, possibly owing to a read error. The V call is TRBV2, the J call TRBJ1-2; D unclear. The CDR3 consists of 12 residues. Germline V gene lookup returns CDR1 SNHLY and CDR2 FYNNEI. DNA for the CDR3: TGTGCCAGCACCATCCTCCGCAGGATTTCTAGCTTC. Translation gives CASTILRRISSF.